Listed below are T cell receptor beta chains from one sample, sequenced in a study of Graves' ophthalmopathy and Graves' hyperthyroidism. TCRdb redid the calling of the multiplex PCR reads with MiXCR, one entry per CDR3 protein. The sample lists around 400,000 distinct CDR3 sequences, approximately 16% seen once, with around 1.6% in the top ten. Source material: peripheral blood. These receptors all stem from a woman between 18 and 29 years old with Graves' ophthalmopathy. Each CDR3 is given with its conserved first and last residue. The D gene is left open where the match is weak. Some rows mark clone size as missing; the rest say once, few, many or name a class of expanded clone.

D | J | V | size | CDR3 | DNA
NA | TRBJ1-1 | TRBV30 | many | CAWINPGLNTEAFF | TGTGCCTGGATCAACCCGGGGCTGAACACTGAAGCTTTCTTT
NA | TRBJ1-5 | TRBV30 | many | CAWGDAGGGQPQHF | TGTGCCTGGGGGGACGCCGGAGGAGGTCAGCCCCAGCATTTT
NA | TRBJ1-5 | TRBV28 | many | CASSWTVEKPQHF | TGTGCCAGCAGTTGGACGGTCGAGAAGCCCCAGCATTTT
NA | TRBJ1-1 | TRBV7-3 | NA | CASSLSNGLAAFF | TGTGCCAGCAGCTTAAGCAACGGGCTGGCGGCTTTCTTT
TRBD2 | TRBJ2-1 | TRBV6-1 | once | CASSGTSGLNEQFF | TGTGCCAGCAGCGGGACTAGCGGGTTGAATGAGCAGTTCTTC
NA | TRBJ1-2 | TRBV18 | many | CASSPPGYGYTF | TGTGCCAGCTCACCACCTGGCTATGGCTACACCTTC
NA | TRBJ2-7 | TRBV30 | many | CAWSAEGKLYEQYF | TGTGCCTGGAGTGCGGAGGGGAAGCTCTACGAGCAGTACTTC
NA | TRBJ2-3 | TRBV18 | NA | CASSPLMRGSNTDTQYF | TGTGCCAGCTCACCCCTCATGCGGGGCTCCAACACAGATACGCAGTATTTT
NA | TRBJ1-1 | TRBV6-2/TRBV6-3 | many | CASNRGAGTEAFF | TGTGCCAGCAATCGGGGGGCTGGCACTGAAGCTTTCTTT
TRBD1 | TRBJ2-7 | TRBV29-1 | many | CSVERTGTYEQYF | TGCAGCGTTGAACGGACAGGGACCTACGAGCAGTACTTC
NA | TRBJ2-5 | TRBV29-1 | many | CSVVGQGQETQYF | TGCAGCGTTGTCGGGCAGGGCCAAGAGACCCAGTACTTC
TRBD1 | TRBJ1-2 | TRBV20-1 | many | CSASWDSMAGYTF | TGCAGTGCTAGTTGGGACAGCATGGCTGGCTACACCTTC
NA | TRBJ1-1 | TRBV2 | NA | CASSESGAYTEAFF | TGTGCCAGCAGTGAGTCGGGGGCTTACACTGAAGCTTTCTTT
TRBD2 | TRBJ2-3 | TRBV6-5 | many | CASGREREDTQYF | TGTGCCAGCGGGCGGGAGAGAGAAGATACGCAGTATTTT
NA | TRBJ1-2 | TRBV12-3/TRBV12-4 | NA | CASSLNTPNYGYTF | TGTGCCAGCAGTTTAAATACACCTAACTATGGCTACACCTTC
NA | TRBJ2-2 | TRBV28 | many | CASSLSYRELFF | TGTGCCAGCAGTTTATCCTACCGGGAGCTGTTTTTT
TRBD1 | TRBJ1-2 | TRBV11-2 | many | CASRKTVDRGDYGYTF | TGTGCCAGCAGAAAAACGGTGGACAGGGGCGACTATGGCTACACCTTC
NA | TRBJ2-5 | TRBV5-1 | many | CASSLEGAGTQYF | TGCGCCAGCAGCTTGGAAGGGGCAGGGACCCAGTACTTC
NA | TRBJ1-5 | TRBV6-2/TRBV6-3 | NA | CASSYSGGRDSNQPQHF | TGTGCCAGCAGTTACTCCGGTGGACGGGATAGCAATCAGCCCCAGCATTTT
NA | TRBJ2-7 | TRBV7-2 | many | CASSGQKVHSYEQYF | TGTGCCAGCAGCGGGCAGAAGGTGCACTCCTACGAGCAGTACTTC
NA | TRBJ1-1 | TRBV12-5 | many | CASGLGVYTEAFF | TGTGCTAGTGGTTTGGGAGTGTACACTGAAGCTTTCTTT
NA | TRBJ1-1 | TRBV7-9 | NA | CASSFGRENTEAFF | TGTGCCAGCAGCTTCGGCCGGGAGAACACTGAAGCTTTCTTT
NA | TRBJ2-2 | TRBV6-5 | few | CASSYRGIPNTGELFF | TGTGCCAGCAGTTACCGGGGGATCCCGAACACCGGGGAGCTGTTTTTT
NA | TRBJ1-1 | TRBV7-9 | many | CASSLDLPGTEAFF | TGTGCCAGCAGCTTAGACTTACCGGGCACTGAAGCTTTCTTT
NA | TRBJ1-1 | TRBV30 | many | CAWSRGANTEAFF | TGTGCCTGGAGTAGGGGGGCGAACACTGAAGCTTTCTTT
TRBD1 | TRBJ2-7 | TRBV18 | many | CASSKGQGRGYEQYF | TGTGCCAGCTCGAAAGGACAGGGTAGGGGGTACGAGCAGTACTTC
TRBD1 | TRBJ2-7 | TRBV5-5 | NA | CASSLTGVLDEQYF | TGTGCCAGCAGCTTAACAGGGGTTTTAGACGAGCAGTACTTC
NA | TRBJ1-6 | TRBV11-2 | many | CASSTLQGSPLHF | TGTGCCAGCAGTACTTTACAGGGTTCACCCCTCCACTTT
NA | TRBJ2-5 | TRBV11-2 | many | CASSPSWGGETQYF | TGTGCCAGCAGCCCGTCCTGGGGGGGCGAGACCCAGTACTTC
NA | TRBJ2-7 | TRBV24-1 | many | CARPQEGPYEQYF | TGTGCCCGCCCCCAGGAGGGCCCCTACGAGCAGTACTTC
NA | TRBJ1-6 | TRBV6-1 | NA | CASLESSSYNSPLHF | TGTGCCAGCTTGGAATCTAGCTCCTATAATTCACCCCTCCACTTT
TRBD1 | TRBJ2-5 | TRBV27 | many | CASSLVTGANQETQYF | TGTGCCAGCAGTTTAGTGACAGGGGCAAACCAAGAGACCCAGTACTTC
TRBD1 | TRBJ1-1 | TRBV30 | many | CAWSKTGEGTEAFF | TGTGCCTGGAGTAAGACAGGGGAGGGCACTGAAGCTTTCTTT
NA | TRBJ1-3 | TRBV29-1 | NA | CSVQGEGNTIYF | TGCAGCGTGCAGGGTGAAGGAAACACCATATATTTT
NA | TRBJ1-1 | TRBV4-2 | NA | CASSQDYSQGNTEAFF | TGTGCCAGCAGCCAAGATTATAGTCAGGGGAACACTGAAGCTTTCTTT
NA | TRBJ2-2 | TRBV30 | NA | CAWDDPGEHTGELFF | TGTGCCTGGGATGACCCAGGGGAGCACACCGGGGAGCTGTTTTTT
NA | TRBJ1-6 | TRBV19 | many | CASRLGDSPLHF | TGTGCCAGTAGACTAGGGGATTCACCCCTCCACTTT
NA | TRBJ1-3 | TRBV19 | many | CASSSREEVDYF | TGTGCCAGTAGTTCCCGCGAGGAGGTAGACTATTTT
TRBD2 | TRBJ2-5 | TRBV27 | many | CASSLGQMGGQETQYF | TGTGCCAGCAGTTTGGGGCAAATGGGGGGGCAAGAGACCCAGTACTTC